The 4 T cell receptor beta chains in this list originate from one sample, sequenced in a study of CD8+ T cells in alopecia areata (dated by TCRdb to the late 2010s). The sample's treatment or condition label is to be understood as: oral pan-JAK inhibitor, 5-10 mg twice daily. Receptors were amplified or captured by the immunoSEQ multiplex PCR assay. RNA was extracted from all samples and reverse transcribed into cDNA, which served as template for TCR sequencing. This is the immuneACCESS table as TCRdb keeps it, with only in-frame sequences that have V and J called. A part of the clones is gone; compared with another copy, unresolved V genes explain less than half, and the rest is unexplained. This sample gives some 170,000 clones in total; 50% to 75% of them show up just once. The ten largest clonotypes hold more than 15% of the sample. This specimen consisted of CD4+ T cells sorted from blood, obtained at roughly week 55, from a patient treated with tofacitinib. The source is a human donor with alopecia areata.

The V call is TRBV7-9, the J call TRBJ1-4, with D perhaps TRBD1 (6 bases). The V and J ends lost 1 base and 10 bases respectively, with 10 bases between them. From germline, CDR1 is SEHNR and CDR2 FQNEAQ (reference sequence). This CDR3 has 13 amino acids. CDR3 protein: CASSLEGTTKLFF. For the CDR3, the DNA is TGTGCCAGCAGCTTAGAAGGGACAACAAAACTGTTTTTT.

The J gene is TRBJ1-6, the V gene TRBV28; no definite D call. The CDR3 has 15 amino acids. V was pared by 2 bases and J by 6 bases, with 11 bases between. CDR1 MDHEN and CDR2 SYDVKM come from the germline V gene. DNA for the CDR3: TGTGCCAGCAGTTTACCGGCGAAAATTAATTCACCCCTCCACTTT. It codes for CASSLPAKINSPLHF. Full variable domain (remainder filled in from reference TRBV28 and TRBJ1-6): DVKVTQSSRYLVKRTGEKVFLECVQDMDHENMFWYRQDPGLGLRLIYFSYDVKMKEKGDIPEGYSVSREKKERFSLILESASTNQTSMYLCASSLPAKINSPLHFGNGTRLTVT.

The chain links TRBV7-3 to TRBJ1-1, with a weak D call TRBD1 (5 bases). This CDR3 spans 13 amino acids. Trimming removed 5 bases at V and 4 bases at J, with 11 bases between. Germline loops: CDR1 SGHTA, CDR2 FQGTGA. This CDR3 reads CASSPGWGTEAFF. In DNA form, the CDR3 reads TGTGCCAGCAGCCCAGGGTGGGGCACTGAAGCTTTCTTT. The full variable domain, with the rest looked up from reference TRBV7-3 and TRBJ1-1, is GAGVSQTPSNKVTEKGKYVELRCDPISGHTALYWYRQSLGQGPEFLIYFQGTGAADDSGLPNDRFFAVRPEGSVSTLKIQRTERGDSAVYLCASSPGWGTEAFFGQGTRLTVV.

The chain links TRBV6-6 to TRBJ2-5; D is perhaps TRBD1 (6 bases). The CDR3 contains 12 residues. CDR1 and CDR2 (germline): MNHNY, SVGAGI (reference sequence). V shed 10 bases and J shed 1 base, with 10 bases lying between them. In DNA, the CDR3 is TGTGCCACCCGGACAGTCCAAGAGACCCAGTACTTC. Encoded protein: CATRTVQETQYF.